The 5 T cell receptor beta chains presented below share a single source sample, sequenced in a study of T-cell memory formation after mild COVID-19. TCRdb itself ran the 5' RACE reads through MiXCR, one entry per CDR3 protein. Of approximately 290,000 distinct CDR3 sequences in the sample, 8% to 9% were seen once. Sample: PBMCs or a T cell subset sorted from them (not recorded which). The receptors were gathered from a man in his late teens or twenties who had mild COVID-19 (a few samples of this study predate the infection). Cell type and time point are not known.

The chain is built from TRBV11-2 and TRBJ1-6, with D unresolved. Looked up from germline, CDR1 is SGHAT and CDR2 is FQNNGV. This CDR3 spans 13 amino acids. V gave up 0 bases and J gave up 12 bases, with 9 bases separating them. The DNA for the CDR3 is TGTGCCAGCAGCTTAGAAGGCTGGGGACCCCTCCACTTT. As protein: CASSLEGWGPLHF.

CDR3 in amino acids: CASLGQVDTGELFF. CDR3 sequence (DNA): TGTGCCAGCTTGGGACAGGTTGACACCGGGGAGCTGTTTTTT. The rearrangement joins TRBV12-3 or TRBV12-4 to TRBJ2-2, with 8 bases identical to TRBD1. The CDR3 is made up of 14 amino acids. Germline trimming cut 8 bases from V and 3 bases from J; bases unmatched to any gene: 5.

This clonotype was detected only a few times. The chain has TRBV7-9 and TRBJ2-3, with a tentative D call TRBD2 (5 bases). Germline lookup yields CDR1 SEHNR and CDR2 FQNEAQ (reference sequence). CDR3 size: 15 residues. Trimming shortened V by 6 bases and J by 5 bases, and 18 bases separated the two germline ends. CDR3 nucleotide sequence: TGTGCCAGCAGTCTAGGCCGAGCGGATATAGATACGCAGTATTTT. This codes for CASSLGRADIDTQYF.

The chain couples TRBV27 to TRBJ1-6, with D unresolved. From germline, CDR1 is MNHEY and CDR2 SMNVEV (reference sequence). V was cut by 5 bases and J by 9 bases, with 17 bases left in between. This CDR3 spans 15 amino acids. This CDR3 is CASSKTGLHLSPLHF. CDR3 DNA sequence: TGTGCCAGCAGTAAAACCGGGCTTCACCTTTCACCCCTCCACTTT.

The sample holds many counts of this clonotype. V usage is TRBV5-1 and J usage is TRBJ2-2, with D perhaps being TRBD1 or TRBD2 (5 bases each). V lost 2 bases, J lost 13 bases, and 15 bases lay in between. Germline values: CDR1 SGHRS, CDR2 YFSETQ. The CDR3 totals 13 residues. The CDR3 DNA follows: TGCGCCAGCAGCTTCGAGGGGCTGTTGGGGCTGTTTTTT. It yields the protein CASSFEGLLGLFF.